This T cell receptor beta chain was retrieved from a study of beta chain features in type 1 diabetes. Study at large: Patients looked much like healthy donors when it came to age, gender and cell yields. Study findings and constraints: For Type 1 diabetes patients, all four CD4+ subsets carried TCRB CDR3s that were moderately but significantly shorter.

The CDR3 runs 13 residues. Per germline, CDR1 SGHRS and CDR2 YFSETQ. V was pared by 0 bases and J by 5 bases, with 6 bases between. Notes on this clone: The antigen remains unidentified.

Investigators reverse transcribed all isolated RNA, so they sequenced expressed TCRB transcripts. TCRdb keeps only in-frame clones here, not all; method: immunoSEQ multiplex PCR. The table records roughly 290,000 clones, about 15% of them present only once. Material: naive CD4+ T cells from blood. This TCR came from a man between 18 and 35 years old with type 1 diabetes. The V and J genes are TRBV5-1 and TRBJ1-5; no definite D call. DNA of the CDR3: TGCGCCAGCAGCTTGGGAGGCTATCAGCCCCAGCATTTT. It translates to CASSLGGYQPQHF.